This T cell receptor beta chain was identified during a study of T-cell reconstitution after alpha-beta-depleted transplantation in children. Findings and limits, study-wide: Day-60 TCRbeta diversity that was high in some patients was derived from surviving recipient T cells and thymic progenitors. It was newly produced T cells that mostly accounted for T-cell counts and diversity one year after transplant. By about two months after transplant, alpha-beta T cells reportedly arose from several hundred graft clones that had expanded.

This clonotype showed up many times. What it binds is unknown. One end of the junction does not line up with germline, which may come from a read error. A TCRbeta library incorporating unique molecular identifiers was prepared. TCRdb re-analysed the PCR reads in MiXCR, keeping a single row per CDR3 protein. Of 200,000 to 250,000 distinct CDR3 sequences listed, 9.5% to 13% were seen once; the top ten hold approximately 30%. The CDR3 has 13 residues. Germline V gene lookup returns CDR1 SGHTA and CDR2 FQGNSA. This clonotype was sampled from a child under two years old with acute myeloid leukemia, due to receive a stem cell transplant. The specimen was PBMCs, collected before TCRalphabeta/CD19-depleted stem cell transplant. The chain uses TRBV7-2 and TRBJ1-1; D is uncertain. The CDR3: CASRFQVGTEAFF. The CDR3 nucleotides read TGTGCCAGCCGCTTCCAGGTGGGGACTGAAGCTTTCTTT. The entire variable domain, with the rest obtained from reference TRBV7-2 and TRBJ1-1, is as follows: GAGVSQSPSNKVTEKGKDVELRCDPISGHTALYWYRQSLGQGLEFLIYFQGNSAPDKSGLPSDRFSAERTGGSVSTLTIQRTQQEDSAVYLCASRFQVGTEAFFGQGTRLTVV.